This T cell receptor (beta chain) is from a study of T-cell reconstitution after alpha-beta-depleted transplantation in children. Study-wide results and caveats: There were reportedly several hundred expanded graft clones from which alpha-beta T cells came about two months after transplant. At the one-year point after transplant, T-cell counts and TCRbeta diversity were found to come mostly from T cells that had been newly produced.

CDR1 MNHEY and CDR2 SVGEGT come from the germline V gene. The ends were cut back, 6 bases at V and 0 bases at J, with 11 bases in the middle. The CDR3 totals 14 residues. Unique molecular identifiers tagged the TCRbeta library. MiXCR was run by TCRdb on the PCR reads, yielding one entry per CDR3 protein. The repertoire holds fewer than 700,000 distinct CDR3 sequences, around 23% seen once, with roughly an eighth in the top ten. This clonotype has at least ten counts. The antigen remains unidentified. The origin of this receptor is a boy under two years old who had a stem cell transplant for acute myeloid leukemia, so the T cells may come from the graft donor. This chain uses TRBV6-2 or TRBV6-3 with TRBJ1-1; D might be TRBD1 (6 bases). The input for sequencing was PBMCs, mostly from graft donor cells, taken 360 days after TCRalphabeta/CD19-depleted stem cell transplant. In DNA form, the CDR3 reads TGTGCCAGCAGCCTGGGACACCTGAACACTGAAGCTTTCTTT. Translating gives CASSLGHLNTEAFF.